This section outlines one TCR beta chain sequence together with its context. Its antigen is still unknown. These data come from a study of T cell responses to AZD1222 COVID-19 vaccine. Findings of the study overall: Targets within unmutated variant regions were reportedly found for nearly half of spike-specific TCRs. CD4 TCRs linked to vaccination spanned spike, dominating at 160-218 and 743-854.

Here immunoSEQ multiplex PCR was the method, and the copy in TCRdb shows in-frame clones only, minus some. The sample has fewer than 130,000 clones, approximately 94% seen once. The CDR3 consists of 15 residues. V shed 0 bases and J shed 1 base, with 9 bases lying between them. Germline values: CDR1 KGHSH, CDR2 LQKENI. The V and J genes are TRBV18 and TRBJ2-5, with D uncertain. The sequence was obtained from an adult who received the AZD1222 COVID-19 vaccine. Sequenced here: peripheral blood, sampled 28 days after the second AZD1222 dose. In DNA, the CDR3 is TGTGCCAGCTCACCACCGGGTGGGCTCCAAGAGACCCAGTACTTC. Amino acids: CASSPPGGLQETQYF.